The 21 T cell receptor beta chains in this list originate from one sample, sequenced in a study of cytomegalovirus exposure and HLA in healthy donors. PCR used 60 Vbeta primers and 13 Jbeta primers. Sequencing was performed with immunoSEQ multiplex PCR; in TCRdb, only in-frame clones are kept and a portion is missing. The sample holds under 200,000 clones; roughly four fifths are singletons and the top ten take about 1.7%. The specimen was PBMCs. Receptors originate from a woman aged 18-29 years in good health and CMV-seronegative.

The V gene is TRBV4-3, the J gene TRBJ2-3; 7 bases match TRBD2. The CDR3 has 17 amino acids. Germline-derived CDR1 and CDR2 are LGHNA and YSLEER. V shed 2 bases, J shed 5 bases, and the junction held 13 bases outside the gene matches. The DNA for the CDR3 is TGCGCCAGCAGCCAAAGCTCCCCACTAGGGGAGGGAGATACGCAGTATTTT. Protein: CASSQSSPLGEGDTQYF.

The genes are TRBV11-3 and TRBJ1-2, with a possible D match to TRBD1 (5 bases). Trimming left V 1 base short and J 3 bases short, with 15 bases between. Germline values: CDR1 SGHNT, CDR2 YENEEA. This CDR3 spans 16 amino acids. CDR3 sequence: CASSLAGSDVYYGYTF. The CDR3 DNA sequence: TGTGCCAGCAGCTTAGCAGGGTCGGACGTTTACTATGGCTACACCTTC.

CDR3 region: CASSQEGGSTEAFF. DNA of the CDR3: TGCGCCAGCAGCCAAGAGGGAGGATCGACTGAAGCTTTCTTT. The J gene is TRBJ1-1, the V gene TRBV4-1; D gene unclear. Germline V gene sequence: CDR1 MGHRA, CDR2 YSYEKL. Trimming pared 0 bases from V and 5 bases from J, leaving 10 bases between. The CDR3 length is 14 residues.

This chain links TRBV6-1 with TRBJ1-1, with 9 positions matching TRBD1. With V trimmed by 4 bases and J by 0 bases, 6 bases remained unmatched. CDR1 MNHNS and CDR2 SASEGT come from the germline V gene. This CDR3 has 16 amino acids. The DNA of the CDR3 is TGTGCCAGCAGTGCGGACTGGACAGGGGTGAACACTGAAGCTTTCTTT. This codes for CASSADWTGVNTEAFF.

Comment on this clone: Additional DNA sequences in this sample encode the identical CDR3. The V and J genes are TRBV18 and TRBJ1-1; TRBD1 might be the D (5 bases). V shed 3 bases and J shed 2 bases, with 7 bases lying between them. CDR3 length: 13 amino acids. CDR1 KGHSH and CDR2 LQKENI come from the germline V gene. The CDR3, as DNA: TGTGCCAGCTCACCGACAGAAAACACTGAAGCTTTCTTT. Its protein is CASSPTENTEAFF.

The chain is built from TRBV19 and TRBJ2-1, with a tentative D call TRBD2 (5 bases). Trimming pared 4 bases from V and 5 bases from J, leaving 18 bases between. CDR1 and CDR2 (germline): LNHDA, SQIVND (reference sequence). This CDR3 region has 16 residues. The CDR3 is CASSTGEWFGDNEQFF. Written as DNA, the CDR3 is TGTGCCAGTAGTACCGGAGAATGGTTCGGGGACAATGAGCAGTTCTTC.

The J gene is TRBJ2-1, the V gene TRBV28, with 9 positions matching TRBD2. Germline V CDR1 and CDR2: MDHEN, SYDVKM. The CDR3 runs to 15 residues. V was clipped by 8 bases and J by 6 bases; unmatched bases: 11. CDR3 DNA: TGTGCCAGCGAAGCTAGCGGGACACGGGGCAATGAGCAGTTCTTC. Amino acids: CASEASGTRGNEQFF.

The chain recombines TRBV10-3 with TRBJ2-7, with D uncertain. Trimming removed 4 bases at V and 3 bases at J, with 13 bases between. This CDR3 is 14 amino acids long. CDR1 ENHRY and CDR2 SYGVKD come from the germline V gene. The CDR3 nucleotides read TGTGCCATCAGTGCGCCCGAAAGAGACTACGAGCAGTACTTC. This codes for CAISAPERDYEQYF.

This clone has a single count. This chain links TRBV29-1 with TRBJ2-3; TRBD1 agrees at 7 bases. Trimming cost V 7 bases and J 6 bases; bases outside gene matches: 7. Germline CDR1 SQVTM, CDR2 ANQGSEA. This CDR3 contains 12 residues. The CDR3 sequence is CSGDRPSDTQYF. In DNA form, the CDR3 reads TGCAGCGGGGACAGACCCTCTGATACGCAGTATTTT.

This chain uses TRBV4-1 with TRBJ1-5; unclear D gene. The CDR3 runs 15 residues. Germline V gene data show CDR1 as MGHRA and CDR2 as YSYEKL. Trimming removed 0 bases at V and 7 bases at J, with 13 bases between. The CDR3 bases are TGCGCCAGCAGCCAAGAAACACCGGGGAGCCAGCCCCAGCATTTT. This translates into CASSQETPGSQPQHF.

This clone occurred once. The gene calls are TRBV7-2 and TRBJ2-7, with 8 bases aligning to TRBD2. The CDR3 sequence is 14 residues long. The V segment lost 5 bases and the J segment 0 bases; nucleotides outside the gene matches: 3. CDR1 and CDR2 (germline): SGHTA, FQGNSA. CDR3 nucleotides: TGTGCCAGCAGCGTACTAGCGGACTCCTACGAGCAGTACTTC. Protein product: CASSVLADSYEQYF. The variable domain in full, with the rest retrieved from reference TRBV7-2 and TRBJ2-7, is GAGVSQSPSNKVTEKGKDVELRCDPISGHTALYWYRQSLGQGLEFLIYFQGNSAPDKSGLPSDRFSAERTGGSVSTLTIQRTQQEDSAVYLCASSVLADSYEQYFGPGTRLTVT.

The chain uses TRBV27 and TRBJ1-2; weak D call: TRBD1 (6 bases). CDR3 size: 15 residues. Germline V gives CDR1 MNHEY, CDR2 SMNVEV (reference sequence). V lost 3 bases, J lost 2 bases, and 13 bases lay in between. CDR3 sequence (DNA): TGTGCCAGCAGTTTTCGGGGGGCGATGAACTATGGCTACACCTTC. Amino acid sequence: CASSFRGAMNYGYTF.

The gene calls are TRBV7-2 and TRBJ1-1; 8 nucleotides line up with TRBD1. This CDR3 spans 17 amino acids. V gave up 2 bases and J gave up 2 bases; unmatched junction bases: 10. In germline, CDR1 is SGHTA, CDR2 FQGNSA. In DNA form, the CDR3 reads TGTGCCAGCAGCTTAAGGGGAGCAGGGGGCGGTAACACTGAAGCTTTCTTT. It codes for CASSLRGAGGGNTEAFF.

The chain is built from TRBV5-1 and TRBJ1-4; D unclear. Germline lookup yields CDR1 SGHRS and CDR2 YFSETQ. V dropped 0 bases and J dropped 8 bases, with 11 bases sitting between them. The CDR3 contains 14 residues. The CDR3 reads CASSLDGLLEKLFF. In DNA form, the CDR3 reads TGCGCCAGCAGCTTGGATGGTTTACTGGAAAAACTGTTTTTT. The full variable domain, completed using reference TRBV5-1 and TRBJ1-4, is KAGVTQTPRYLIKTRGQQVTLSCSPISGHRSVSWYQQTPGQGLQFLFEYFSETQRNKGNFPGRFSGRQFSNSRSEMNVSTLELGDSALYLCASSLDGLLEKLFFGSGTQLSVL.

The chain uses TRBV6-6 and TRBJ1-2, with unresolved D. The germline CDR1 and CDR2 sequences are MNHNY and SVGAGI (reference sequence). V was clipped by 4 bases and J by 2 bases, with 14 bases between them. The CDR3 is 15 residues long. The CDR3 sequence is CASSSHSSGNYGYTF. The CDR3 nucleotides are TGTGCCAGCAGTTCCCACTCGTCGGGAAACTATGGCTACACCTTC.

Regarding this clone: Because the CDR3's place on the DNA is in doubt, the DNA is left out and the CDR3 is given as listed by TCRdb. V gene TRBV10-3 combines with J gene TRBJ2-1; the table's D call TRBD2 went unverified against the DNA. The germline CDR1 and CDR2 sequences are ENHRY and SYGVKD. With termini counted, the CDR3 has 22 amino acids. CDR3 in amino acids: CAISVAGAPSYNEQFFDNEQFF.

The rearrangement links TRBV4-3 to TRBJ2-1; 10 nucleotides align to TRBD2. Looked up from germline, CDR1 is LGHNA and CDR2 is YSLEER. J lost 7 bases, V lost 1 base, and 4 bases had no gene match. The CDR3 contains 15 residues. CDR3 region: CASSQVAGGWNEQFF. For the CDR3, the DNA is TGCGCCAGCAGCCAAGTAGCGGGAGGATGGAATGAGCAGTTCTTC.

The rearrangement uses TRBV11-3 and TRBJ1-2; D possibly corresponds to TRBD1 (5 bases). V lost 0 bases and J 4 bases, leaving 9 bases between the germline ends. The CDR3 length is 14 residues. Germline CDR1 and CDR2: SGHNT and YENEEA. CDR3 sequence reads: CASSLDQGSYGYTF. CDR3 sequence (DNA): TGTGCCAGCAGCTTAGACCAGGGCTCCTATGGCTACACCTTC.

J is TRBJ1-2 and V is TRBV9; a weak D match, TRBD1 (5 bases). Trimming left V 4 bases short and J 8 bases short, with 15 bases between. CDR3 length equals 13 residues. Germline values: CDR1 SGDLS, CDR2 YYNGEE. This CDR3 reads CASSQTGLRGYTF. The CDR3 DNA reads TGTGCCAGCAGCCAAACAGGCCTCCGCGGCTACACCTTC.

The chain couples TRBV6-5 to TRBJ2-7; 12 bases fit TRBD1. CDR3 length: 14 amino acids. The trim removed 3 bases at V and 7 bases at J, leaving 4 bases unmatched. The germline V gene has CDR1 MNHEY and CDR2 SVGAGI. CDR3 loop: CASSYRGQGAEQYF. The CDR3 DNA follows: TGTGCCAGCAGTTATAGGGGACAGGGGGCGGAGCAGTACTTC.

The CDR3 region is CASSLLGGRRAGSGIYGYTF. CDR3 nucleotides: TGTGCCAGCAGTTTATTGGGGGGGCGGAGGGCGGGGAGTGGGATCTATGGCTACACCTTC. This chain joins TRBV27 and TRBJ1-2, with D possibly matching TRBD1 (6 bases). V was cut by 1 base and J by 4 bases, with 28 bases left in between. The CDR3 covers 20 residues. CDR1 MNHEY and CDR2 SMNVEV come from the germline V gene (reference sequence).